These 21 T cell receptor beta chains were all obtained from the same sample, sequenced in a study of glioma-infiltrating T cells (dated by TCRdb to about 2016). The sequencer was an Illumina MiSeq. The iRepertoire nested amplicon-rescue multiplex PCR (arm-PCR) platform was used to amplify TCR alpha and beta CDR3 regions from RNA. The raw public data were reprocessed by TCRdb itself: fastp quality trimming at Q25, MiXCR clonotype calling, in-frame beta chains only. Entries are consolidated by CDR3 protein sequence, retaining the most common genes and DNA. This sample is represented by over 100,000 distinct CDR3 sequences; approximately 26% of them were singletons. The leading ten clones occupy about a third of the sample. The specimen sequenced was glioma tissue, nonneoplastic brain tissue, or PBMCs (not recorded which). Receptors were obtained from a human donor with low-grade glioma or glioblastoma, undergoing nonglioma brain surgery, or in good health (not recorded which).

This clonotype was detected ten times or more. J is TRBJ2-7 and V is TRBV27; no reliable D call. The CDR3 totals 14 residues. Per the germline V gene, CDR1 is MNHEY and CDR2 is SMNVEV (reference sequence). V shed 3 bases and J shed 2 bases, with 11 bases lying between them. The CDR3 region is CASSFREQTYEQYF. In nucleotides, the CDR3 is TGTGCCAGCAGTTTTAGGGAACAGACCTACGAGCAGTACTTC.

This clonotype has at least ten counts. The chain has TRBV20-1 and TRBJ2-2; a weak D match, TRBD1 (6 bases). The CDR3 has 16 residues. The germline gives CDR1 DFQATT, CDR2 SNEGSKA (reference sequence). Trimming pared 0 bases from V and 4 bases from J, leaving 15 bases between. The CDR3 DNA reads TGCAGTGCTAGAGATCCCCGGCAGGGGAGCACCGGGGAGCTGTTTTTT. Amino acid sequence: CSARDPRQGSTGELFF.

This clonotype was counted at least ten times. This chain joins TRBV18 and TRBJ2-5; D might be TRBD1 (6 bases). CDR1 is KGHSH and CDR2 is LQKENI in the germline V gene. CDR3 length: 13 amino acids. Between the trimmed V and J ends, which lost 6 bases and 4 bases, there was a span of 12 bases. The CDR3 DNA reads TGTGCCAGCTCGGATACAGGGCGAGAGACCCAGTACTTC. It encodes CASSDTGRETQYF. Looking up the rest from reference TRBV18 and TRBJ2-5 gives the full variable domain: NAGVMQNPRHLVRRRGQEARLRCSPMKGHSHVYWYRQLPEEGLKFMVYLQKENIIDESGMPKERFSAEFPKEGPSILRIQQVVRGDSAAYFCASSDTGRETQYFGPGTRLLVL.

This clonotype was observed a few times. This rearrangement joins TRBV29-1 to TRBJ1-3; D unresolved. The CDR3 contains 14 residues. Germline CDR1 is SQVTM and CDR2 is ANQGSEA. Between the trimmed V and J ends, which lost 5 bases and 0 bases, there was a span of 11 bases. The CDR3 loop is CSVLGVVSGNTIYF. The DNA for the CDR3 is TGCAGCGTTTTAGGCGTTGTCTCTGGAAACACCATATATTTT.

This chain joins TRBV7-3 and TRBJ2-1; TRBD2 matches 13 bases. Germline-derived CDR1 and CDR2 are SGHTA and FQGTGA. V gave up 5 bases and J gave up 5 bases; unmatched junction bases: 9. The CDR3 runs to 17 residues. CDR3 sequence (DNA): TGTGCCAGCAGCCCCCCCGGGACTAGCGGGGTCAACAATGAGCAGTTCTTC. Amino acid sequence: CASSPPGTSGVNNEQFF.

This clonotype was observed a few times. V and J are TRBV29-1 and TRBJ2-7, with D perhaps matching TRBD1 or TRBD2 (5 bases each). V dropped 1 base and J dropped 7 bases, with 20 bases sitting between them. The CDR3 runs to 15 residues. Germline V gives CDR1 SQVTM, CDR2 ANQGSEA. DNA of the CDR3: TGCAGCGTTGAAGGTTCCGGGACCCTTCGGGGAGAGCAGTACTTC. Residues: CSVEGSGTLRGEQYF.

Many counts were recorded for this clonotype. The V call is TRBV29-1, the J call TRBJ1-1; D might be TRBD1 (5 bases). V gave up 4 bases and J gave up 5 bases, with 17 bases separating them. This CDR3 is 14 amino acids long. CDR1 is SQVTM and CDR2 is ANQGSEA in the germline V gene. CDR3 nucleotides: TGCAGCGTTGGAAGTCGGGTGGGGGGAACTGAAGCTTTCTTT. Its translation is CSVGSRVGGTEAFF.

This clonotype was found many times. J is TRBJ1-3 and V is TRBV12-3 or TRBV12-4; a possible D gene is TRBD1 (5 bases). The V gene lost 3 bases and the J gene lost 4 bases, with 10 bases spanning the gap. This CDR3 is 14 amino acids long. CDR3 loop: CASSFGTVGNTIYF. CDR3 nucleotide sequence: TGTGCCAGCAGTTTTGGGACTGTAGGAAACACCATATATTTT.

This clonotype was found a few times. V is TRBV5-4 and J is TRBJ2-3; 13 nucleotides align to TRBD2. With V trimmed by 4 bases and J by 4 bases, 9 bases remained unmatched. Germline V gene lookup returns CDR1 SGHNT and CDR2 YYREEE (reference sequence). This CDR3 has 17 amino acids. In DNA, the CDR3 is TGTGCCAGCAGCCACAGACTAGCGGGGGGCGTGCCAGATACGCAGTATTTT. The encoded protein is CASSHRLAGGVPDTQYF. The complete variable domain, with remaining parts taken from reference TRBV5-4 and TRBJ2-3, reads ETGVTQSPTHLIKTRGQQVTLRCSSQSGHNTVSWYQQALGQGPQFIFQYYREEENGRGNFPPRFSGLQFPNYSSELNVNALELDDSALYLCASSHRLAGGVPDTQYFGPGTRLTVL.

There are many counts of this clonotype. The chain links TRBV29-1 to TRBJ1-2, with no clear D. The CDR3 length is 11 residues. The germline V gene has CDR1 SQVTM and CDR2 ANQGSEA. Deletions cut 7 bases from V and 7 bases from J, with 13 bases between. CDR3 residues: CSARGQAGYTF. CDR3 coding DNA: TGCAGCGCCCGTGGGCAGGCTGGCTACACCTTC. The variable domain in full, completed from reference TRBV29-1 and TRBJ1-2, reads SAVISQKPSRDICQRGTSLTIQCQVDSQVTMMFWYRQQPGQSLTLIATANQGSEATYESGFVIDKFPISRPNLTFSTLTVSNMSPEDSSIYLCSARGQAGYTFGSGTRLTVV.

This clonotype was seen only once. This could be a read error, since a much larger clone is one nucleotide away. The V call is TRBV5-1, the J call TRBJ2-1; 7 bases are shared with TRBD2. Germline loops: CDR1 SGHRS, CDR2 YFSETQ. V was clipped by 0 bases and J by 8 bases; unmatched bases: 2. CDR3 size: 13 residues. The CDR3 nucleotides are TGCGCCAGCAGCTTGGGTCGGGGGGATGAGCAGTTCTTC. It encodes CASSLGRGDEQFF.

In its sample, this clonotype was seen many times. The gene calls are TRBV27 and TRBJ2-7, with 8 nucleotides matching TRBD1. The CDR3 runs 12 residues. With V trimmed by 4 bases and J by 6 bases, 2 bases remained unmatched. The V gene's germline CDR1 is MNHEY and CDR2 SMNVEV (reference sequence). DNA for the CDR3: TGTGCCAGCAGTTGGACAGGGAGCGAGCAGTACTTC. Translating gives CASSWTGSEQYF.

There are many counts of this clonotype. The chain is built from TRBV6-1 and TRBJ2-1; 11 bases map to TRBD1. CDR3 length: 15 residues. CDR1 is MNHNS, CDR2 SASEGT, per germline. The junction had 6 bases not matched to a gene; V was cut back by 5 bases and J by 6 bases. CDR3 DNA: TGTGCCAGCAGTTGGACAGGGGGCGGTTTCAATGAGCAGTTCTTC. It specifies CASSWTGGGFNEQFF.

The chain carries TRBV3-1 and TRBJ2-1; the D is unclear. The V end lost 2 bases, the J end lost 11 bases, and 10 bases lay between the germline ends. CDR1 LGHDT and CDR2 YNNKEL come from the germline V gene (reference sequence). This CDR3 has 12 residues. In DNA form, the CDR3 reads TGTGCCAGCAGCCAAAATCTCATACAGCAGTTCTTC. Translated: CASSQNLIQQFF.

There are many counts of this clonotype. The V and J genes are TRBV7-9 and TRBJ2-7, with D perhaps TRBD1 or TRBD2 (6 bases each). Trimming pared 5 bases from V and 3 bases from J, leaving 11 bases between. The CDR3 has 13 amino acids. CDR1 and CDR2 from the germline V gene are SEHNR and FQNEAQ (reference sequence). The CDR3 coding sequence is TGTGCCAGCAGCAAAGGGGGGTTCTACGAGCAGTACTTC. It codes for CASSKGGFYEQYF.

This chain connects TRBV5-4 to TRBJ2-1; 8 nucleotides align to TRBD2. The germline V gene encodes CDR1 SGHNT and CDR2 YYREEE (reference sequence). This CDR3 region has 15 residues. Trimming removed 4 bases from V and 4 bases from J; junction bases left unmatched: 7. CDR3 sequence: CASSVRGGVYNEQFF. In DNA form, the CDR3 reads TGTGCCAGCAGCGTCCGGGGGGGGGTATACAATGAGCAGTTCTTC.

This clonotype has a single count. The chain uses TRBV30 and TRBJ1-1; the match to TRBD1 covers 10 bases. CDR1 and CDR2 (germline): GTSNPN, SVGIG (reference sequence). The ends lost 0 bases at V and 4 bases at J; junction bases unmatched: 2. This CDR3 is 14 amino acids long. CDR3 sequence reads: CAWSVWDRGTEAFF. The CDR3 region has the DNA TGTGCCTGGAGTGTATGGGACAGGGGCACTGAAGCTTTCTTT.

Ten or more counts support this clonotype. This chain's CDR3 is CATSDRWQPYNEQFF. Here the CDR3 DNA reads TGTGCCACCAGTGACCGATGGCAGCCTTACAATGAGCAGTTCTTC. The gene calls are TRBV24-1 and TRBJ2-1; D gene unclear. Germline CDR1 KGHDR, CDR2 SFDVKD. The CDR3 spans 15 residues. V shed 4 bases and J shed 4 bases, with 13 bases lying between them.

The chain couples TRBV29-1 to TRBJ1-1; tentative D call: TRBD1 (5 bases). CDR3 length: 14 amino acids. Germline CDR1 is SQVTM and CDR2 is ANQGSEA. V was pared by 3 bases and J by 0 bases, with 11 bases between. CDR3 sequence: CSVDGGSVNTEAFF. The CDR3 nucleotides read TGCAGCGTTGATGGGGGTTCGGTGAACACTGAAGCTTTCTTT.

This clonotype appeared many times. The CDR3 DNA sequence: TGTGCCAGCAGCTTAGGCGACCGGGGGGTGGCGGGGTCCGACAATGAGCAGTTCTTC. Amino acid sequence: CASSLGDRGVAGSDNEQFF. The chain joins TRBV7-9 to TRBJ2-1; 7 bases are a match to TRBD2. With V trimmed by 1 base and J by 5 bases, 17 bases remained unmatched. Germline CDR1 and CDR2: SEHNR and FQNEAQ (reference sequence). The CDR3 loop spans 19 amino acids.

This clonotype was detected ten times or more. V gene TRBV20-1 combines with J gene TRBJ2-7; a possible D gene is TRBD1 (5 bases). V lost 0 bases and J 8 bases, leaving 8 bases between the germline ends. CDR1 is DFQATT, CDR2 SNEGSKA, per germline (reference sequence). This CDR3 comprises 11 residues. The CDR3 here is CSARDQGKQYF. The CDR3 region has the DNA TGCAGTGCTAGAGATCAGGGCAAGCAGTACTTC.